This TCR beta chain is from a study of blood T cell repertoires in COVID-19. Turning to the study itself: Researchers got acute and convalescent COVID-19 samples from the United States, Italy and Spain.

The J segment lost 7 bases and the V segment lost 3 bases, leaving 5 bases of the junction unmatched. The length of the CDR3 is 14 residues. Germline V gene lookup returns CDR1 SGDLS and CDR2 YYNGEE. As handled by the study authors: Cell counts per sample came from amplifying reference gene primers. Measured with immunoSEQ multiplex PCR; TCRdb has only the in-frame clones, and not every one. V, J and clone size derive from that table, while D and trimming were established from the DNA sequence. The sample comprises 70,000 to 90,000 clones, approximately 79% of which are singletons, and just over 2.5% rests with the top ten.

Sequenced sample: peripheral blood. J is TRBJ1-4 and V is TRBV9, with TRBD1 matching over 8 bases. This TCR was recovered from a human donor with acute or convalescent COVID-19. The donor label of this sample is uncertain. CDR3 amino acids: CASSAYGTGEKLFF. The CDR3 nucleotides are TGTGCCAGCAGCGCCTACGGGACAGGTGAAAAACTGTTTTTT.